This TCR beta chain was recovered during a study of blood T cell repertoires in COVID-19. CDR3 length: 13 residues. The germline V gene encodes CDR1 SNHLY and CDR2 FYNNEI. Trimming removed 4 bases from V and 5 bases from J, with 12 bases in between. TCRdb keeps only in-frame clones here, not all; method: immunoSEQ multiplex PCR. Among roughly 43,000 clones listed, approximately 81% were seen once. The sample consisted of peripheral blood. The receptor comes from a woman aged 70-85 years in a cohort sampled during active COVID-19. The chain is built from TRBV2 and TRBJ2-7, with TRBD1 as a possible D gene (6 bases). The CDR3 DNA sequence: TGTGCCAGCAGTGGCGGCAGGGGTGACGAGCAGTACTTC. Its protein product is CASSGGRGDEQYF. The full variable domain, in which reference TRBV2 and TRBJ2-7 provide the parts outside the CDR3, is EPEVTQTPSHQVTQMGQEVILRCVPISNHLYFYWYRQILGQKVEFLVSFYNNEISEKSEIFDDQFSVERPDGSNFTLKIRSTKLEDSAMYFCASSGGRGDEQYFGPGTRLTVT.